A selection of T cell receptor beta chains follows, all from one sample in a study of technical replicates of blood from a handful of donors. Generated by immunoSEQ multiplex PCR, the TCRdb table keeps only in-frame clones and is missing some. The sample lists roughly 52,000 clones, 90% to 95% occurring once. Sequenced sample: PBMCs. These receptor sequences come from a human donor in good health. Some clones in this sample may be carry-over from other donors' samples. Each CDR3 is given with its conserved first and last residue. The order of the fields is clone size, D gene, V gene, J gene, CDR3 DNA, CDR3 protein. The D gene is left open where the match is weak. The size of a clone is reported for some rows only, either as once, few or many, or as a class for expanded clones.

>once|NA|TRBV6-1|TRBJ2-7
TGTGCCAGCAGTGAAGGGGCGGGGAAAACCTTTTACGAGCAGTACTTC
CASSEGAGKTFYEQYF
>NA|NA|TRBV7-2|TRBJ1-4
TGTGCCAGCAGCTTAGGGCAGACAGGCACCAATGAAAAACTGTTTTTT
CASSLGQTGTNEKLFF
>NA|NA|TRBV14|TRBJ2-1
TGTGCCAGCAGCCTTGCTAGACTAAACGATGAGCAGTTCTTC
CASSLARLNDEQFF
>NA|NA|TRBV6-1|TRBJ2-7
TGTGCCAGCAGTGAAGCGGAGGGATCCTACGAGCAGTACTTC
CASSEAEGSYEQYF
>NA|NA|TRBV7-2|TRBJ1-2
TGTGCCAGCAGCCCGAACGGACAGCTCTATGGCTACACCTTC
CASSPNGQLYGYTF
>NA|TRBD2|TRBV6-5|TRBJ2-7
TGTGCCAGCAGTCGAAGTACTAGCGGCCCCTACGAGCAGTACTTC
CASSRSTSGPYEQYF
>NA|NA|TRBV5-6|TRBJ2-7
TGTGCCAGCATCGAACAGGGTAGCTCCTACGAGCAGTACTTC
CASIEQGSSYEQYF
>NA|NA|TRBV6-6|TRBJ1-2
TGTGCCAGCAGTTACGAACGGTACGCCTATGGCTACACCTTC
CASSYERYAYGYTF
>NA|TRBD2|TRBV10-3|TRBJ2-5
TGTGCCATCAGTGAGGGGACTAGCGGTCGTGAGACCCAGTACTTC
CAISEGTSGRETQYF
>NA|TRBD1|TRBV29-1|TRBJ2-7
TGCAGCGCTGGGACCAGGGGGTCCGGCGAGCAGTACTTC
CSAGTRGSGEQYF
>once|TRBD1|TRBV4-1|TRBJ1-2
TGCGCCAGCAGCCCTCGGACAGGGGATGGCTACACCTTC
CASSPRTGDGYTF
>once|NA|TRBV7-8|TRBJ2-7
TGTGCCAGCAGCTTAGTGGTGACAGAAGGCGAGCAGTACTTC
CASSLVVTEGEQYF
>NA|NA|TRBV6-5|TRBJ2-7
TGTGCCAGCAGTTATTCGCCTCGGAGGACCACCTACGAGCAGTACTTC
CASSYSPRRTTYEQYF
>NA|NA|TRBV30|TRBJ1-2
TGTGCCTGGAGTGTACTGAGTGGTGGCTACACCTTC
CAWSVLSGGYTF
>NA|TRBD1|TRBV7-6|TRBJ2-7
TGTGCCAGCGCCGAGGGGGACAGACCATCCTACGAGCAGTACTTC
CASAEGDRPSYEQYF
>once|NA|TRBV4-1|TRBJ2-7
TGCGCCAGCAGCCTCGGGACTGTTCGAGACTTCGAGCAGTACTTC
CASSLGTVRDFEQYF
>NA|TRBD1|TRBV29-1|TRBJ1-2
TGCAGCGTTCAACAGGGGGGCTACACCTTC
CSVQQGGYTF
>NA|NA|TRBV4-3|TRBJ2-7
TGCGCCAGCAGCCGGGGGAGGCCCCCCGGGGACTACGAGCAGTACTTC
CASSRGRPPGDYEQYF
>NA|TRBD2|TRBV5-1|TRBJ2-2
TGCGCCAGCAGCCGGACTAGCGGGCGTACCGGGGAGCTGTTTTTT
CASSRTSGRTGELFF
>NA|TRBD2|TRBV19|TRBJ2-7
TGTGCCAGTAGTTGGGCTAGCGGATCCTACGAGCAGTACTTC
CASSWASGSYEQYF
>NA|NA|TRBV6-6|TRBJ2-7
TGTGCCAGCAGTTACTCGGGACAATTCTACGAGCAGTACTTC
CASSYSGQFYEQYF
>NA|NA|TRBV6-7|TRBJ2-7
TGTGCCAGCAGTTACACCCCCCGCAGTCGAGGTGGCGAGCAGTACTTC
CASSYTPRSRGGEQYF
>once|NA|TRBV7-9|TRBJ1-4
TGTGCCAGCAGCTTAAGCGGAACTAATGAAAAACTGTTTTTT
CASSLSGTNEKLFF
>few|NA|TRBV30|TRBJ1-1
TGTGCCTGGAGTGTATCACTTGAAGCTTTCTTT
CAWSVSLEAFF
>NA|NA|TRBV6-5|TRBJ1-4
TGTGCCAGCAGGCCGGGAGTCGGAAAACTGTTTTTT
CASRPGVGKLFF
>NA|TRBD2|TRBV18|TRBJ2-3
TGTGCCAGCTCAGGTAGCGGGAGCACAGATACGCAGTATTTT
CASSGSGSTDTQYF
>once|TRBD1|TRBV19|TRBJ1-2
TGTGCCAGTAGTATACGGGACAGGGCTGGGGGCTACACCTTC
CASSIRDRAGGYTF
>NA|NA|TRBV12-5|TRBJ1-5
TGTGCTAGTGGTTTGTGGTCGGGCAATCAGCCCCAGCATTTT
CASGLWSGNQPQHF
>once|TRBD1|TRBV4-3|TRBJ1-2
TGCGCCAGCAGCCAAGAAGCGAGCAGGGGGCATGGCTACACCTTC
CASSQEASRGHGYTF
>NA|TRBD2|TRBV4-2|TRBJ2-2
TGTGCCAGCAGCCGGCGGGAGGGCGCCGGGGAGCTGTTTTTT
CASSRREGAGELFF
>NA|NA|TRBV4-3|TRBJ1-5
TGCGCCAGCAGCCAAGATTTGGGAGGGGCCCAGCATTTT
CASSQDLGGAQHF
>NA|TRBD2|TRBV4-2|TRBJ2-2
TGTGCCAGCAGCCCCTGGGTTAGCGGGGGGGTGAACACCGGGGAGCTGTTTTTT
CASSPWVSGGVNTGELFF
>NA|TRBD1|TRBV11-3|TRBJ2-7
TGTGCCAGCAGCTTGGGACAGGGGCAGTACGAGCAGTACTTC
CASSLGQGQYEQYF
>NA|NA|TRBV29-1|TRBJ1-2
TGCAGCGTTGAAGTGGCAGGGAAGGGCTACACCTTC
CSVEVAGKGYTF
>NA|TRBD1|TRBV5-1|TRBJ1-1
TGCGCCAGCAGCGGGACAGATATGAACACTGAAGCTTTCTTT
CASSGTDMNTEAFF
>NA|TRBD2|TRBV7-3|TRBJ2-2
TGTGCCAGCAGCACCATAGCGGGGGGGAACACCGGGGAGCTGTTTTTT
CASSTIAGGNTGELFF
>once|TRBD1|TRBV5-1|TRBJ2-5
TGCGCCAGCAGACTAATCCCAACAGGGGGACCCCTTCAAGAGACCCAGTACTTC
CASRLIPTGGPLQETQYF
>NA|TRBD1|TRBV7-6|TRBJ1-4
TGTGCCAGCAGCCCACAGGGGGCGCCTGAAAAACTGTTTTTT
CASSPQGAPEKLFF
>NA|NA|TRBV7-9|TRBJ2-7
TGTGCCAGCAGCTTGATAGGCAGGGGGGACGAGCAGTACTTC
CASSLIGRGDEQYF
>NA|NA|TRBV9|TRBJ2-7
TGTGCCAGCAGCGCCCCTATTCCCTGGAACAGGGAGAAGGGGCTGGAGCAGTACTTC
CASSAPIPWNREKGLEQYF
>NA|NA|TRBV7-2|TRBJ2-7
TGTGCCAGCAGCCCCCGGGAGTACCCCTACGAGCAGTACTTC
CASSPREYPYEQYF
>NA|TRBD1|TRBV29-1|TRBJ1-2
TGCAGCGCCTGGACAGGCTATGGCTACACCTTC
CSAWTGYGYTF
>NA|NA|TRBV7-9|TRBJ2-3
TGTGCCAGCAGCCGTCAGATTAGCACAGATACGCAGTATTTT
CASSRQISTDTQYF
>NA|NA|TRBV4-1|TRBJ1-2
TGCGCCAGCAGGGACCCAGGGAGGGGGAACTATGGCTACACCTTC
CASRDPGRGNYGYTF
>NA|NA|TRBV10-3|TRBJ2-5
TGTGCCATCAGTGGAGGGGGAGGGGCAGAGACCCAGTACTTC
CAISGGGGAETQYF
>NA|NA|TRBV7-9|TRBJ2-5
TGTGCCAGCAGCGCCGAGGAGCTAGTACGGGGGACCCAGTACTTC
CASSAEELVRGTQYF
>NA|NA|TRBV7-9|TRBJ1-1
TGTGCCAGCAGCTTCAGGGAAAAAGCTGAAGCTTTCTTT
CASSFREKAEAFF
>NA|NA|TRBV4-1|TRBJ1-5
TGCGCCAGCAGCCAAGATGGAGGGGGGGGTCAGCCCCAGCATTTT
CASSQDGGGGQPQHF
>NA|TRBD1|TRBV15|TRBJ1-6
TGTGCCACCAGCAGAGGGACAGGGTATAATTCACCCCTCCACTTT
CATSRGTGYNSPLHF
>NA|NA|TRBV10-3|TRBJ2-7
TGTGCCATCAGTGCAGGGGGGTCCTACGAGCAGTACTTC
CAISAGGSYEQYF
>NA|TRBD2|TRBV29-1|TRBJ2-1
TGCAGCGTGAGAGGGACTAGCGTCTACAATGAGCAGTTCTTC
CSVRGTSVYNEQFF
>NA|TRBD1|TRBV11-1|TRBJ1-2
TGTGCCAGCAGCTCGGACAGGGCCTATGGCTACACCTTC
CASSSDRAYGYTF
>NA|TRBD1|TRBV4-1|TRBJ1-2
TGCGCCAGCAGCCAAGAGGACAGGGAAGGCGGCTACACCTTC
CASSQEDREGGYTF
>few|NA|TRBV5-4|TRBJ2-7
TGTGCCAGCAGCTCGGGAGCGGCGACTAGGGAGCAGTACTTC
CASSSGAATREQYF
>once|NA|TRBV7-9|TRBJ1-6
TGTGCCAGCAGCTTACCGGTCGCGCCGAGTTCACCCCTCCACTTT
CASSLPVAPSSPLHF
>NA|NA|TRBV7-2|TRBJ1-2
TGTGCCAGCAGCTTGTTTCGGGAGTCGCGCTACACCTTC
CASSLFRESRYTF
>NA|TRBD1|TRBV27|TRBJ2-5
TGTGCCAGCAGATTCAGGACAGGGGGCTTACAAGAGACCCAGTACTTC
CASRFRTGGLQETQYF
>NA|TRBD1|TRBV19|TRBJ1-1
TGTGCCAGTAGTATGGACAGGGGGAACACTGAAGCTTTCTTT
CASSMDRGNTEAFF
>NA|NA|TRBV5-1|TRBJ2-1
TGCGCCAGCAGCTTGCCGTCAGGTAGCAATGAGCAGTTCTTC
CASSLPSGSNEQFF
>NA|NA|TRBV2|TRBJ1-2
TGTGCCAGCAGTGACTCCCGCCGAGCTAACTATGGCTACACCTTC
CASSDSRRANYGYTF